Detailed here is one TCR beta chain. TCRdb keeps only in-frame clones here, not all; method: immunoSEQ multiplex PCR. This table holds about 22,000 clones, 77% found once. V lost 0 bases and J 2 bases, leaving 11 bases between the germline ends. Germline V gives CDR1 SGHVS, CDR2 FNYEAQ. The CDR3 covers 15 residues. This record belongs to a study of ipilimumab plus nivolumab after autologous stem cell transplantation. The TCR originated in a male donor with diffuse large B-cell lymphoma. The sequencing here drew on PBMCs, taken in a trial of ipilimumab plus nivolumab as post-transplant consolidation. V and J are TRBV7-6 and TRBJ2-7; tentatively, D is TRBD2 (6 bases). The CDR3 DNA reads as TGTGCCAGCAGCTTAGCCGGGACGGGGGCCTACGAGCAGTACTTC. Translated: CASSLAGTGAYEQYF.